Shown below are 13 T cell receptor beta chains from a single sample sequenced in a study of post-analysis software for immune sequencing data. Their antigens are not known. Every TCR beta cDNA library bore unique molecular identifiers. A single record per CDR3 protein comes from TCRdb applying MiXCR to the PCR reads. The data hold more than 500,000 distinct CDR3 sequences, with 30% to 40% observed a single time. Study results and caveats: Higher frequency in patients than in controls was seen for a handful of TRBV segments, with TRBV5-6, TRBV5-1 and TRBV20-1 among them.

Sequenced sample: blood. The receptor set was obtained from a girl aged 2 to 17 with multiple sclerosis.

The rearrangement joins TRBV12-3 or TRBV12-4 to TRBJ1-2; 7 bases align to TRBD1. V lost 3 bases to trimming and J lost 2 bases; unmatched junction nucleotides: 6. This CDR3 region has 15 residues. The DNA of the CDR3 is TGTGCCAGCAGTTTTGGGGACAGCCGGAACTATGGCTACACCTTC. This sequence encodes CASSFGDSRNYGYTF.

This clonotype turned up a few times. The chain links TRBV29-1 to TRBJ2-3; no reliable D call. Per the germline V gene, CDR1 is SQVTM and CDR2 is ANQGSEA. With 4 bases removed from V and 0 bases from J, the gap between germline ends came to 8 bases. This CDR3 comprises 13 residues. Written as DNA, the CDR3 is TGCAGCGTTGGCGAGCCAAGCACAGATACGCAGTATTTT. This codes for CSVGEPSTDTQYF.

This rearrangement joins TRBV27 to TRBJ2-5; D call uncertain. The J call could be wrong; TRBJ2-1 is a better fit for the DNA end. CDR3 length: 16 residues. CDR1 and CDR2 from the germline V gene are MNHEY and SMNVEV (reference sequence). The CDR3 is CASSARTADIQETQFF. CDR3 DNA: TGTGCCAGCAGCGCCCGAACCGCCGATATTCAAGAGACCCAGTTCTTC.

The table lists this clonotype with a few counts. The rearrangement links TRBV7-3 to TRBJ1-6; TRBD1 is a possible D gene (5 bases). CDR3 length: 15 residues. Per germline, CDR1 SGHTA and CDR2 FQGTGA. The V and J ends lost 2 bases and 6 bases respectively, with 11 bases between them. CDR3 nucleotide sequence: TGTGCCAGCAGCTTACTTCAGGGAGGTAATTCACCCCTCCACTTT. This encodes CASSLLQGGNSPLHF.

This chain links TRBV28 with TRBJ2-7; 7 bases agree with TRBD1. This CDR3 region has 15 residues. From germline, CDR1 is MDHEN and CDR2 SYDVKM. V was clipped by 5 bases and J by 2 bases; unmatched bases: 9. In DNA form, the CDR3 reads TGTGCCAGCAGTATCTCCGGGACAGTACCCTACGAGCAGTACTTC. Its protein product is CASSISGTVPYEQYF. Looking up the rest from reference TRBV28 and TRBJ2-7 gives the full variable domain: DVKVTQSSRYLVKRTGEKVFLECVQDMDHENMFWYRQDPGLGLRLIYFSYDVKMKEKGDIPEGYSVSREKKERFSLILESASTNQTSMYLCASSISGTVPYEQYFGPGTRLTVT.

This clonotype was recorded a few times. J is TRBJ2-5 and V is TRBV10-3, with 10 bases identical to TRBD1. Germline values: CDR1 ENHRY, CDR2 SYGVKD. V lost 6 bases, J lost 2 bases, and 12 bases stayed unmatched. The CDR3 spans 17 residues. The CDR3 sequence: CAIRDYVPDRGQETQYF. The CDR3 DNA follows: TGTGCCATCAGAGATTATGTTCCGGACAGGGGGCAAGAGACCCAGTACTTC.

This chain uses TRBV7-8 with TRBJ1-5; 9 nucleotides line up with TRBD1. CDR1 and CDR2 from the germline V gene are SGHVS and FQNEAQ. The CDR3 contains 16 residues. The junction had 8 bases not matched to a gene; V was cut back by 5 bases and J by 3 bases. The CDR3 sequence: CASSPIQGAVNQPQHF. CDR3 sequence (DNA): TGTGCCAGCAGCCCGATACAGGGGGCGGTCAATCAGCCCCAGCATTTT.

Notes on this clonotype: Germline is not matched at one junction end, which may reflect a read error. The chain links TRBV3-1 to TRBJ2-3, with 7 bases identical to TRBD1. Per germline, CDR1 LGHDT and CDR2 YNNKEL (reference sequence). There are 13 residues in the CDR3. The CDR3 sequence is CAGSIQGADTQYF. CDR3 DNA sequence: TGTGCCGGCAGCATTCAGGGGGCAGATACGCAGTATTTT.

Here the CDR3 DNA reads TGTGCCAGCATGGTCAGCGAGACCCAGTACTTC. This encodes CASMVSETQYF. The chain carries TRBV6-1 and TRBJ2-7; D call uncertain. Near its end, the DNA agrees better with TRBJ2-5, so the J call may be wrong. The germline V gene has CDR1 MNHNS and CDR2 SASEGT. The CDR3 has 11 residues.

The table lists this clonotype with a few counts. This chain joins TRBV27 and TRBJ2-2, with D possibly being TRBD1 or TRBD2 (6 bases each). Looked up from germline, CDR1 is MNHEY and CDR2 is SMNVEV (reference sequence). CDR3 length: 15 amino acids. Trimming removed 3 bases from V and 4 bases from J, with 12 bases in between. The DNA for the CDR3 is TGTGCCAGCAGTTTGTCGGGGGCGGGCACCGGGGAGCTGTTTTTT. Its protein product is CASSLSGAGTGELFF.

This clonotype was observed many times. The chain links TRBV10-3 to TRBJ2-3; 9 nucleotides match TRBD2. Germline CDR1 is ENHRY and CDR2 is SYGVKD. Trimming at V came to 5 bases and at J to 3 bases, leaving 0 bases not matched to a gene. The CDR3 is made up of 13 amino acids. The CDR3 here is CAISLAGTDTQYF. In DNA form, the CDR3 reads TGTGCCATCAGTCTAGCGGGGACAGATACGCAGTATTTT.

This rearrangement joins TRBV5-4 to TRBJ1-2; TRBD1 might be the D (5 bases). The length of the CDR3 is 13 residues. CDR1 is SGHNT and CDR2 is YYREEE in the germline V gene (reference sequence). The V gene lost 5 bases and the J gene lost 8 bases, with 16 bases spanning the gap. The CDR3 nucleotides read TGTGCCAGCAGACAGGACGGGACCTGGGGCTACACCTTC. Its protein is CASRQDGTWGYTF.

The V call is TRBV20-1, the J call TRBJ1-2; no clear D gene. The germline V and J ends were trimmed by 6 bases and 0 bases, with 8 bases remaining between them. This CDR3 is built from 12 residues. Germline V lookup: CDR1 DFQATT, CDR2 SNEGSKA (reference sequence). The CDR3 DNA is TGCAGTGCCCTCACAGCTAACTATGGCTACACCTTC. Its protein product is CSALTANYGYTF.